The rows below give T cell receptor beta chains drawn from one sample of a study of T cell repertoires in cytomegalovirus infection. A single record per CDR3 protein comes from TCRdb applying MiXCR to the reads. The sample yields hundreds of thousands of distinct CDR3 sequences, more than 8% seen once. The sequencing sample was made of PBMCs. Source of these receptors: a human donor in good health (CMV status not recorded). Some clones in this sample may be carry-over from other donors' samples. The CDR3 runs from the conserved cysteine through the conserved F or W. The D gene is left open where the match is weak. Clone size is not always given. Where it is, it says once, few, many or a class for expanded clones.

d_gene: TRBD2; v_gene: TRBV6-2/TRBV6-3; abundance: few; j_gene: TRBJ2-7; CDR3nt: TGTGCCAGCAGTTTCGGGACTAGCGAAAAGTACGAGCAGTACTTC; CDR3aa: CASSFGTSEKYEQYF
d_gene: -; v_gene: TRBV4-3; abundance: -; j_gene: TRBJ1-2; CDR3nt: TGCGCCAGCAGCTTATGGCCCGGGTCGCCCTATGGCTACACCTTC; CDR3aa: CASSLWPGSPYGYTF
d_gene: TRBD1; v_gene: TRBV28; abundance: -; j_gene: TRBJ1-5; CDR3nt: TGTGCCAGCAGCCCCCAGGGGGCCTTCAATCAGCCCCAGCATTTT; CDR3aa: CASSPQGAFNQPQHF
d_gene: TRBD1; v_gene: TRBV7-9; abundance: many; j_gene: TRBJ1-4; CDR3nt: TGTGCCAGCAGCCGGGACAGCGGTAATGAAAAACTGTTTTTT; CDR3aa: CASSRDSGNEKLFF
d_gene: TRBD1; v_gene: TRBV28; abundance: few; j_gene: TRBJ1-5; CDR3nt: TGTGCCAGCAGTCCTTACATGGGACAGGGGGCTAATCAGCCCCAGCATTTT; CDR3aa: CASSPYMGQGANQPQHF
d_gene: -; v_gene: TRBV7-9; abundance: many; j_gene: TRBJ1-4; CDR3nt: TGTGCCAGCAGCCGCACCGTGGACAGCATTAATGAAAAACTGTTTTTT; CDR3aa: CASSRTVDSINEKLFF
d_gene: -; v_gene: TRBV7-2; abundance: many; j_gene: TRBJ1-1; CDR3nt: TGTGCCAGCAGCTTGTACCTCGGGACCGCTACTGAAGCTTTCTTT; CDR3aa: CASSLYLGTATEAFF
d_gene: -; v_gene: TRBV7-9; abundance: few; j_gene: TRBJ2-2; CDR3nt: TGTGCCAGCAGCTTAAATCCTAATTCGATCGGGGAGCTGTTTTTT; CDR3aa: CASSLNPNSIGELFF
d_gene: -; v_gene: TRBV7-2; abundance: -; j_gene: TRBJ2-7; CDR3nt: TGTGCCAGCAGCCTGACCCAGGGCAGCTCCTACGAGCAGTACTTC; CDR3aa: CASSLTQGSSYEQYF
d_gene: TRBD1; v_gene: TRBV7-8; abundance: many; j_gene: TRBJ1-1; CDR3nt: TGTGCCAGCAGCCCGCGACAGGGGGCGCGGAACACTGAAGCTTTCTTT; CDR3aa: CASSPRQGARNTEAFF
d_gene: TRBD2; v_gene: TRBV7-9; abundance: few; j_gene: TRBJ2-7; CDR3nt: TGTGCCAGCAGCCCTGAGGCTAGCGGGAGTCTCTACGAGCAGTACTTC; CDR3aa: CASSPEASGSLYEQYF
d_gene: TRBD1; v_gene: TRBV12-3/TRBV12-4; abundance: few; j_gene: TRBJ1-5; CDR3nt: TGTGCCAGCAGAGCTGACAGGGACCAGCCCCAGCATTTT; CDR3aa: CASRADRDQPQHF
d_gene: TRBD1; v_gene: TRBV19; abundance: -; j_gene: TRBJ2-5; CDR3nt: TGTGCCAGTAGTATTGGGACAGGGTATGAGACCCAGTACTTC; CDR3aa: CASSIGTGYETQYF
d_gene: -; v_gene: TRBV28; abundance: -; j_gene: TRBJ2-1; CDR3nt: TGTGCCAGCAGGGCTAGCACACGGGGATCGCAGTTCTTC; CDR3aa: CASRASTRGSQFF
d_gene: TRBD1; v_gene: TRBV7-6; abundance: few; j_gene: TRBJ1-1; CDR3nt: TGTGCCAGCAGCTCTCAGGGGGGGGAAGTCAGGAGGGGCACTGAAGCTTTCTTT; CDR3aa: CASSSQGGEVRRGTEAFF
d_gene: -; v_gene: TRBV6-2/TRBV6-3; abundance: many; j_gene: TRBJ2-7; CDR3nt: TGTGCCAGCAGTTCTCACATACTACGGGACCATGACGAGCAGTACTTC; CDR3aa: CASSSHILRDHDEQYF
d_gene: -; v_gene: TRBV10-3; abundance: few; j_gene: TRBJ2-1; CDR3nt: TGTGCCATCTGGGACCCGAGCTCCTACAATGAGCAGTTCTTC; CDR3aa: CAIWDPSSYNEQFF
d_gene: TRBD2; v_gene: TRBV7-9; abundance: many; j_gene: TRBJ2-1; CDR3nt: TGTGCCAGCACCCTAGAGCCAGCGGGGCCCGATGAGCAGTTCTTC; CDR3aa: CASTLEPAGPDEQFF
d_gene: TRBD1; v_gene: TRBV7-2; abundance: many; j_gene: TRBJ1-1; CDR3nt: TGTGCCAGCAGCTTAGCGTTGTCAGGGGGAGCCACTGAAGCTTTCTTT; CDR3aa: CASSLALSGGATEAFF
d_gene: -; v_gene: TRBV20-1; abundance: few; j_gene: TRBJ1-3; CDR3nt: TGCAGTGCGGGCTTTGGTGCCTCTGGAAACACCATATATTTT; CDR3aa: CSAGFGASGNTIYF
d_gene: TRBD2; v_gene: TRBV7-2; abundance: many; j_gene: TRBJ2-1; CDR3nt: TGTGCCAGCAGCTTAGTCGGGGGGGCCTGGCAGTTCTTC; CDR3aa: CASSLVGGAWQFF
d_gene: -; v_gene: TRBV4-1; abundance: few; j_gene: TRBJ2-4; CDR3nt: TGCGCCAGCAGCCAGGGGCAGGGAAACATTCAGTACTTC; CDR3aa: CASSQGQGNIQYF
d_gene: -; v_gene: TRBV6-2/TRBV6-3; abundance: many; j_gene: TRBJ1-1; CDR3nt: TGTGCCAGCAGGACTAATTTGAACACTGAAGCTTTCTTT; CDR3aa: CASRTNLNTEAFF
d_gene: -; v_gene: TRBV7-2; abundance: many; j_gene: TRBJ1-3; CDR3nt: TGTGCCAGCAGCTTAGTCCCCGCAGGTCTGGCTGGAAACACCATATATTTT; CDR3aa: CASSLVPAGLAGNTIYF
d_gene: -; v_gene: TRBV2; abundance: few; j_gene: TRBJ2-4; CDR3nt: TGTGCCAGCAGTGAAGCGCTTAGGAACATTCAGTACTTC; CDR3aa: CASSEALRNIQYF
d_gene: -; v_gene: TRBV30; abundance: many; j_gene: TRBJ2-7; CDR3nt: TGTGCCTGGACCCCCGGAGGTGCGGGAAGGGACGAGCAGTACTTC; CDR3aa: CAWTPGGAGRDEQYF
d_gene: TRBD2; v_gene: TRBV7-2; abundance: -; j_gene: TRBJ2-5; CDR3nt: TGTGCCAGCAGCTCTAGCGGGAGGGGGAAGACCCAGTACTTC; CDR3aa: CASSSSGRGKTQYF
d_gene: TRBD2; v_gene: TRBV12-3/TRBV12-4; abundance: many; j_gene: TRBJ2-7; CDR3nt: TGTGCCTCGGGGGGAGGACTCGAGCAGTACTTC; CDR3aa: CASGGGLEQYF
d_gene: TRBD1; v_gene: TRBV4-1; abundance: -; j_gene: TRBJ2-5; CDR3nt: TGTGCCAGCAGCCGCAACAGGGGTTTGCAAGAGACCCAGTACTTC; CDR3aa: CASSRNRGLQETQYF
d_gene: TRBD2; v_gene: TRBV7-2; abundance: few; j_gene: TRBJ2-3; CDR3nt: TGTGCCAGCAGCCTCATATCTAGCGGGAGTAGTAAGGGAGATACGCAGTATTTT; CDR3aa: CASSLISSGSSKGDTQYF
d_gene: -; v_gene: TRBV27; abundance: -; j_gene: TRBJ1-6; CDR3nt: TGTGCCAGCAGAACAAAGGTGGCAGGGGTAGGTAATTCACCCCTCCACTTT; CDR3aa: CASRTKVAGVGNSPLHF
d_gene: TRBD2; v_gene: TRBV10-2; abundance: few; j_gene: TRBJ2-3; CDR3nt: TGCGCCAGCAGTGAACCCCTAGCGGGGAGGGTAGATACGCAGTATTTT; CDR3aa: CASSEPLAGRVDTQYF
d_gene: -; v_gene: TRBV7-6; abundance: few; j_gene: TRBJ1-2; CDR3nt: TGTGCCAGCAGCTTAGCGCAGGGTGGGGCTCGCGGCTACACCTTC; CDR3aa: CASSLAQGGARGYTF
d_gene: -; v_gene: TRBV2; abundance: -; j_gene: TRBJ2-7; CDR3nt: TGTGCCAGCAGTGAAAGGGACATTGGGGGATACGAGCAGTACTTC; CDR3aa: CASSERDIGGYEQYF
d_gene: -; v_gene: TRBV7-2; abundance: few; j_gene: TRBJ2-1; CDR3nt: TGTGCCAGCACCCAGGGTGGCACGTTAAACAATGAGCAGTTCTTC; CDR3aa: CASTQGGTLNNEQFF
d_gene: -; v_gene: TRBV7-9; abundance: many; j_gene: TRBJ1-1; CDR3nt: TGTGCCAGCAGCTTAGTGGTTGGGTGGGCTGAAGCTTTCTTT; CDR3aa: CASSLVVGWAEAFF
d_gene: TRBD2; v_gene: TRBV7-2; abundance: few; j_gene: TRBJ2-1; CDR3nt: TGTGCCAGCAGCGGAGCGGGGGGCACGAGCTCCTACAATGAGCAGTTCTTC; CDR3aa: CASSGAGGTSSYNEQFF
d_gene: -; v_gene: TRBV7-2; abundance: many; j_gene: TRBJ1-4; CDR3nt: TGTGCCAGCAGCACCCGACAGATCGAAGGAAAACTGTTTTTT; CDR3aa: CASSTRQIEGKLFF
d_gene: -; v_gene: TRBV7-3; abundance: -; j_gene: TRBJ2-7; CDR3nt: TGTGCCAGCAGCTTACCCTCGACAGGGAGGTCCAACGAGCAGTACTTC; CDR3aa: CASSLPSTGRSNEQYF
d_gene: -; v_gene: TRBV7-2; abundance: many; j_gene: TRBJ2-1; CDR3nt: TGTGCCAGCAGCTCCACCGCCGGGACTCTCGGGGGCAATGAGCAGTTCTTC; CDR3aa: CASSSTAGTLGGNEQFF
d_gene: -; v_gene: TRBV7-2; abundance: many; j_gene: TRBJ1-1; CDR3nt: TGTGCCAGCAGCTTACACCGAACAATGAACACTGAAGCTTTCTTT; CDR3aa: CASSLHRTMNTEAFF
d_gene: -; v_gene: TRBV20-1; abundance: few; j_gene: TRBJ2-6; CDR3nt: TGCAGTGCATTGACAGGCCAATTTTCTGGGGCCAACGTCCTGACTTTC; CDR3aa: CSALTGQFSGANVLTF
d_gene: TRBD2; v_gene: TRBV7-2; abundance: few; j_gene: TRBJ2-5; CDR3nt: TGTGCCAGCAGCTTGGTGGCGGGAGGGGGAGGGGAGACCCAGTACTTC; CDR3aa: CASSLVAGGGGETQYF
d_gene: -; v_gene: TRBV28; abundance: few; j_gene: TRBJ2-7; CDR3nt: TGTGCCAGCAAGGGCGTAGACTACGAGCAGTACTTC; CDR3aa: CASKGVDYEQYF
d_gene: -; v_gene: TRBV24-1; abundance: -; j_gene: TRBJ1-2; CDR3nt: TGTGCCACCAGGGGCAGGGAGGACTATGGCTACACCTTC; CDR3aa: CATRGREDYGYTF
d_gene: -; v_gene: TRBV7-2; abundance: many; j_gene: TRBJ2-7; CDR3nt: TGTGCCAGCAGTGCCAGGGGCTACGAGCAGTACTTC; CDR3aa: CASSARGYEQYF